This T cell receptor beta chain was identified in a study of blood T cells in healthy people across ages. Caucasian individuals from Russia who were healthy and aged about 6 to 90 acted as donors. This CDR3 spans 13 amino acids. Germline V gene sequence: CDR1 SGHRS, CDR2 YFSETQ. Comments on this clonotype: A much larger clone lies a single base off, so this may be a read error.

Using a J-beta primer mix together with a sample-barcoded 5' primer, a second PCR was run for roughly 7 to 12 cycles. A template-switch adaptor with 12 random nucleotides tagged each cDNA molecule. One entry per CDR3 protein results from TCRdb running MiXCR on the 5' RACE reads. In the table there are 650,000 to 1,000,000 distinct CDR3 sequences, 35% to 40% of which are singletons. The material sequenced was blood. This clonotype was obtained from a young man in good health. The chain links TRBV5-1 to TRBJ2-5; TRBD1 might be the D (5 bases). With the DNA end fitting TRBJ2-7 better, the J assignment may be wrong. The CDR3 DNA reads TGCGCCAGGCGGCCCAGCAGGGAAAACGAGCAGTACTTC. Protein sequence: CARRPSRENEQYF.